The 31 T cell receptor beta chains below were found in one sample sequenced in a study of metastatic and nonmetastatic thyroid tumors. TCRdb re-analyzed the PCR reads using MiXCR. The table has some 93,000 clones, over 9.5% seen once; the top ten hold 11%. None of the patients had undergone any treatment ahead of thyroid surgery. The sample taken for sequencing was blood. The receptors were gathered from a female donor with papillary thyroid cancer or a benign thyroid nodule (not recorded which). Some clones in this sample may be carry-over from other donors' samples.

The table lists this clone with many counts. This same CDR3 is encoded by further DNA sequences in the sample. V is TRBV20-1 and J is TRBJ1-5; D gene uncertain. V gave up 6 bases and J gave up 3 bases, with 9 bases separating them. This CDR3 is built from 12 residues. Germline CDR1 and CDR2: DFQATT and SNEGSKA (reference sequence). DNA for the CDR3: TGCAGTGCCACTCAGTACAATCAGCCCCAGCATTTT. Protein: CSATQYNQPQHF.

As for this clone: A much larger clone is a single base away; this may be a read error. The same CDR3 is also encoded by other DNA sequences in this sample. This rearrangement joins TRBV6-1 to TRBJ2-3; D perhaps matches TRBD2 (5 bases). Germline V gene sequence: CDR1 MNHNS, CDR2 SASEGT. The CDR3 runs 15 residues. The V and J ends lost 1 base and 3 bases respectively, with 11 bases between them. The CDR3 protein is CASSEGLARTDTQYF. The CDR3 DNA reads TGTGCCAGCAGTGAAGGTCTAGCACGTACAGATACGCAGTATTTT.

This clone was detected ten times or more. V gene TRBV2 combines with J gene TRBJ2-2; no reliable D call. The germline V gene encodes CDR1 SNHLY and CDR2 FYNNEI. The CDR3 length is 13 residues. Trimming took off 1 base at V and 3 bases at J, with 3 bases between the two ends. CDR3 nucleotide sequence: TGTGCCAGCAGTGAAGAGCACACCGGGGAGCTGTTTTTT. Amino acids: CASSEEHTGELFF.

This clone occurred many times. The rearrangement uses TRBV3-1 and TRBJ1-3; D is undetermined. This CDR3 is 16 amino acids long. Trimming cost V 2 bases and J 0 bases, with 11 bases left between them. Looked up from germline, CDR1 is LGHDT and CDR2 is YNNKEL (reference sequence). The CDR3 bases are TGTGCCAGCAGCCAATATTTACACCACTCTGGAAACACCATATATTTT. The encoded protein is CASSQYLHHSGNTIYF.

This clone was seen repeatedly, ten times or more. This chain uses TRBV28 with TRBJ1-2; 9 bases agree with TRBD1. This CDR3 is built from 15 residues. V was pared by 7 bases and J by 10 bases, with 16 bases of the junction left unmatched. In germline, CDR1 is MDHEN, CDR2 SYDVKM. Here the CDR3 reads CASTITSGTGFDYTF. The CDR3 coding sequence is TGTGCCAGCACCATAACCTCCGGGACAGGGTTTGACTACACCTTC.

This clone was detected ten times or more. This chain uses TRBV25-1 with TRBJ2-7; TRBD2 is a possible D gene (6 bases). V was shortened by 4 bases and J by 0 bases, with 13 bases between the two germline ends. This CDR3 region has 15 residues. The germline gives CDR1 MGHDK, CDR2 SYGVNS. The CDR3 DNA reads TGTGCCAGCAGTGCGCTTGGACTAAACTCCTACGAGCAGTACTTC. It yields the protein CASSALGLNSYEQYF.

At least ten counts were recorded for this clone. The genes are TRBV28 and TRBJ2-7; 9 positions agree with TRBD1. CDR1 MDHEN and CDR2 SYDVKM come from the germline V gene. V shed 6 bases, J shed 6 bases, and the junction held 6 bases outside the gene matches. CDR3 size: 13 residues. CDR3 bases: TGTGCCAGCAGAGGACAGGGGATACCCGAGCAGTACTTC. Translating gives CASRGQGIPEQYF. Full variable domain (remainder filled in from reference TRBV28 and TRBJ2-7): DVKVTQSSRYLVKRTGEKVFLECVQDMDHENMFWYRQDPGLGLRLIYFSYDVKMKEKGDIPEGYSVSREKKERFSLILESASTNQTSMYLCASRGQGIPEQYFGPGTRLTVT.

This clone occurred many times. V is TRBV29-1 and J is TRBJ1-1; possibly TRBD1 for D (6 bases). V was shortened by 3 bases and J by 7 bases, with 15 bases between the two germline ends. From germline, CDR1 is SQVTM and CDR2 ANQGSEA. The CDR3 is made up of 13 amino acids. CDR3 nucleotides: TGCAGCGTTGAGCGGGACACTATCGTTGAAGCTTTCTTT. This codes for CSVERDTIVEAFF.

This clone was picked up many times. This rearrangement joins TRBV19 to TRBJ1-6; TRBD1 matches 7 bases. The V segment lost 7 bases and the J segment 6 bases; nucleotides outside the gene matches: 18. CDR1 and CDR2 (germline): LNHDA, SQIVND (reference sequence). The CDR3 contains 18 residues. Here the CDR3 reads CASTILDRRRYSNSPLHF. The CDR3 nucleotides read TGTGCCAGTACCATTCTGGACAGGCGACGTTACAGTAATTCACCCCTCCACTTT.

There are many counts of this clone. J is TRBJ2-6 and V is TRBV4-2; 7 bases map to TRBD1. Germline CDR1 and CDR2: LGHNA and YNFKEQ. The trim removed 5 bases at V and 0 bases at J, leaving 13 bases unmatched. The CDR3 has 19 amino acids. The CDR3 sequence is CASSETGSMDFSGANVLTF. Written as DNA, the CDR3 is TGTGCCAGCAGCGAGACAGGGTCCATGGATTTCTCTGGGGCCAACGTCCTGACTTTC.

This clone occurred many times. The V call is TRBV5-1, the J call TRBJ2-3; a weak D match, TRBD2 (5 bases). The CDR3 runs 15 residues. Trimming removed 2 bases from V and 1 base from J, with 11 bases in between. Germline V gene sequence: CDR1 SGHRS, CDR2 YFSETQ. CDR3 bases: TGCGCCAGCAGCTTCCCCCTAGCTGGCACAGATACGCAGTATTTT. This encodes CASSFPLAGTDTQYF.

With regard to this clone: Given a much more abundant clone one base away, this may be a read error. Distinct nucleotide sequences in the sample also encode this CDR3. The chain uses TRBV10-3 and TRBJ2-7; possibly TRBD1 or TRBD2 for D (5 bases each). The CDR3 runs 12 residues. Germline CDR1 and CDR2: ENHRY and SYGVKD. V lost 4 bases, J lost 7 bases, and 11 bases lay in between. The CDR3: CAISGGQGEQYF. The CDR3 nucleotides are TGTGCCATCAGTGGAGGGCAGGGAGAGCAGTACTTC.

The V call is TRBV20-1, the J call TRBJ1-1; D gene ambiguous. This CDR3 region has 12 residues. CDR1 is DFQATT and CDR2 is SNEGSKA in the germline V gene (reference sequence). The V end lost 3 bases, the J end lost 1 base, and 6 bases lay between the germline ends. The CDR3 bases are TGCAGTGCTAGTTCGCGGAACACTGAAGCTTTCTTT. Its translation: CSASSRNTEAFF.

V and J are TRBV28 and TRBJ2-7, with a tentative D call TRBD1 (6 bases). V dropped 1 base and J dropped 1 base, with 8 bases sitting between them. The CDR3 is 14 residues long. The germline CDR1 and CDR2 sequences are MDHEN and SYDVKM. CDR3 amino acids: CASSLYTGSYEQYF. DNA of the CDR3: TGTGCCAGCAGTTTATACACAGGGTCCTACGAGCAGTACTTC.

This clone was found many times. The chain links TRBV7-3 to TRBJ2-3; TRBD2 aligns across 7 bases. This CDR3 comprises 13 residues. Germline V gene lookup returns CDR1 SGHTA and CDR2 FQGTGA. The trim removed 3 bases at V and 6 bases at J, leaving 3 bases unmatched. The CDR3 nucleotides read TGTGCCAGCAGCTTCGGGGGGTTCGATACGCAGTATTTT. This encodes CASSFGGFDTQYF.

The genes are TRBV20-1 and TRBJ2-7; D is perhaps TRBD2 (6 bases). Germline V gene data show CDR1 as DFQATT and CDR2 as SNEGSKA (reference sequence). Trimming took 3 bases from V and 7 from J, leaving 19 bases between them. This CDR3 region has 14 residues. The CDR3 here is CSASRSSVSREQYF. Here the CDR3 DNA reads TGCAGTGCTAGCCGCTCTAGCGTGAGTCGGGAGCAGTACTTC.

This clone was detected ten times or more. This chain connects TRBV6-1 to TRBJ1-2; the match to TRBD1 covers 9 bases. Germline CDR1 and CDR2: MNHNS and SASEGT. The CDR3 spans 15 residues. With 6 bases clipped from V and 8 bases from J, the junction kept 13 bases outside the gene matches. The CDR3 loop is CASSDGQGIFRGYTF. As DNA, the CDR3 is TGTGCCAGCAGCGACGGACAGGGGATATTCAGGGGCTACACCTTC.

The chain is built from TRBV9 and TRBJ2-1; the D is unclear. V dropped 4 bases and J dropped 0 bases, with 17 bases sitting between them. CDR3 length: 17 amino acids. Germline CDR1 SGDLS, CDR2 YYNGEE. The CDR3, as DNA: TGTGCCAGCAGCTCAACAGTGAGCTTCAGCTCCTACAATGAGCAGTTCTTC. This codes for CASSSTVSFSSYNEQFF.

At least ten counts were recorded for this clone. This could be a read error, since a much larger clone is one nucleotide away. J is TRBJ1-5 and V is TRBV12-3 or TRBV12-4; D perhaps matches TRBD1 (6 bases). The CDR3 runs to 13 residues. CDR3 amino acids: CASRTGFNQPQRF. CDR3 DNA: TGTGCCAGCAGAACAGGGTTCAATCAGCCCCAGCGTTTT.

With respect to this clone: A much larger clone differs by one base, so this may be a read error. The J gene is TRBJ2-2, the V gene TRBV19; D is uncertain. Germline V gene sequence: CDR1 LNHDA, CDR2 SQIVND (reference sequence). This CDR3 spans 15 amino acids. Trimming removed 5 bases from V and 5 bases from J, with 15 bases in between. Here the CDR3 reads CASSLLGPPTGELFF. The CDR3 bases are TGTGCCAGTAGTTTACTCGGGCCCCCGACCGGGGAGCTGTTTTTT.

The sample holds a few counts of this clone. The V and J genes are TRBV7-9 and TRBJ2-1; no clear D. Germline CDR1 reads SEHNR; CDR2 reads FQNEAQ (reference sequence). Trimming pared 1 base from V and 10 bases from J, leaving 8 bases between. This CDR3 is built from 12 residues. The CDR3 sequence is CASSLEPQEQFF. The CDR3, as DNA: TGTGCCAGCAGCTTAGAGCCTCAGGAGCAGTTCTTC.

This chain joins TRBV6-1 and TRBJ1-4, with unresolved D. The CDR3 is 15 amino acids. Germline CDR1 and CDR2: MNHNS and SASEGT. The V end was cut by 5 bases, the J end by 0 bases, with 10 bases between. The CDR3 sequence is CASSTVYATNEKLFF. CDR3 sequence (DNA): TGTGCCAGCAGTACAGTGTATGCAACTAATGAAAAACTGTTTTTT.

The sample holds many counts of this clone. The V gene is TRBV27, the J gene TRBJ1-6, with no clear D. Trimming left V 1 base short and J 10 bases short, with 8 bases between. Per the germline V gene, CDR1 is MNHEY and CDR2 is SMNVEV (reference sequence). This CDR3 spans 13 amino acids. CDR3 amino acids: CASSLLADSPLHF. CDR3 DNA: TGTGCCAGCAGTTTATTAGCAGACTCACCCCTCCACTTT.

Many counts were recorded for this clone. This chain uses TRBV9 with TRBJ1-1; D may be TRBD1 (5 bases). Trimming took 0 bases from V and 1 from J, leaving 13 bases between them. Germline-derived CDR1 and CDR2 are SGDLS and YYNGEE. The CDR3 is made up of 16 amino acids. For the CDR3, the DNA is TGTGCCAGCAGCGTAGGGTTGGGAGGGGCGAACACTGAAGCTTTCTTT. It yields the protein CASSVGLGGANTEAFF.

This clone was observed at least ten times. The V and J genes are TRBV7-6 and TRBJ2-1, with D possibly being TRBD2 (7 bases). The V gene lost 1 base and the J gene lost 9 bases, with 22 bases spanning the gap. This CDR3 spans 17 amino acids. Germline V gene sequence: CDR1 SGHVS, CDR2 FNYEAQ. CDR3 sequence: CASSLGPLGGRGGEQFF. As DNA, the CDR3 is TGTGCCAGCAGCTTAGGACCGCTCGGAGGGAGGGGGGGTGAGCAGTTCTTC.

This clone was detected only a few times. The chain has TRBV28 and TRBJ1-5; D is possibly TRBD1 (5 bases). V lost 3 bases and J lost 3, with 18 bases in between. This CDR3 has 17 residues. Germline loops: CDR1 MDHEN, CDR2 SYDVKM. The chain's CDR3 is CASSFTHLRDLNQPQHF. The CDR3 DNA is TGTGCCAGCAGTTTTACCCACCTCCGGGACCTCAATCAGCCCCAGCATTTT.

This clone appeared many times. CDR3 bases: TGTGCCAGCAGTGAACTTTCTGTCTCGTCCTACGAGCAGTACTTC. This translates into CASSELSVSSYEQYF. This rearrangement joins TRBV2 to TRBJ2-7; D gene uncertain. The V gene's germline CDR1 is SNHLY and CDR2 FYNNEI. V was shortened by 2 bases and J by 1 base, with 12 bases between the two germline ends. CDR3 length equals 15 residues. Filled out from reference TRBV2 and TRBJ2-7, the complete variable domain reads EPEVTQTPSHQVTQMGQEVILRCVPISNHLYFYWYRQILGQKVEFLVSFYNNEISEKSEIFDDQFSVERPDGSNFTLKIRSTKLEDSAMYFCASSELSVSSYEQYFGPGTRLTVT.

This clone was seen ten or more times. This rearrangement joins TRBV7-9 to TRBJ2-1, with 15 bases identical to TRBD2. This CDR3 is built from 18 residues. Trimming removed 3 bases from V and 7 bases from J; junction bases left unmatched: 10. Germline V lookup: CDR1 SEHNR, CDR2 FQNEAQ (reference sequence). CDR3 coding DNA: TGTGCCAGCAGCTTGGGACTAGCGGGAGGTGCTAGTGGGAATGAGCAGTTCTTC. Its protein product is CASSLGLAGGASGNEQFF.

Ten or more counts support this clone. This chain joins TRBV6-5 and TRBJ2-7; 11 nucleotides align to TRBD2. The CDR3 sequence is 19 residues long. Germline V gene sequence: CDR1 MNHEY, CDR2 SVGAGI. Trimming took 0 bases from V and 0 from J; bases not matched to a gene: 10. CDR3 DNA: TGTGCCAGCAGTTACTCACCTCCGGGACTAGCGGCCCACTCCTACGAGCAGTACTTC. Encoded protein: CASSYSPPGLAAHSYEQYF.

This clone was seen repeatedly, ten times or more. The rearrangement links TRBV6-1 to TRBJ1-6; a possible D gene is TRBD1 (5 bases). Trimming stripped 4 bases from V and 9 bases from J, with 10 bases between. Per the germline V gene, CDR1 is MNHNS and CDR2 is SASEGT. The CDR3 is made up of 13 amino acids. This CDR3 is CASSALGVSPLHF. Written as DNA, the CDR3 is TGTGCCAGCAGTGCCCTAGGGGTTTCACCCCTCCACTTT.

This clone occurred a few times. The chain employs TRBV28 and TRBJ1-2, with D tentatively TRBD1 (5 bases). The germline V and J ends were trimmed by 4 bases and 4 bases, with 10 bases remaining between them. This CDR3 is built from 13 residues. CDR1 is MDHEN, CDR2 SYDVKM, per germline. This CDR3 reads CASSSGTVYGYTF. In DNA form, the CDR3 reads TGTGCCAGCAGTTCCGGGACGGTCTATGGCTACACCTTC.